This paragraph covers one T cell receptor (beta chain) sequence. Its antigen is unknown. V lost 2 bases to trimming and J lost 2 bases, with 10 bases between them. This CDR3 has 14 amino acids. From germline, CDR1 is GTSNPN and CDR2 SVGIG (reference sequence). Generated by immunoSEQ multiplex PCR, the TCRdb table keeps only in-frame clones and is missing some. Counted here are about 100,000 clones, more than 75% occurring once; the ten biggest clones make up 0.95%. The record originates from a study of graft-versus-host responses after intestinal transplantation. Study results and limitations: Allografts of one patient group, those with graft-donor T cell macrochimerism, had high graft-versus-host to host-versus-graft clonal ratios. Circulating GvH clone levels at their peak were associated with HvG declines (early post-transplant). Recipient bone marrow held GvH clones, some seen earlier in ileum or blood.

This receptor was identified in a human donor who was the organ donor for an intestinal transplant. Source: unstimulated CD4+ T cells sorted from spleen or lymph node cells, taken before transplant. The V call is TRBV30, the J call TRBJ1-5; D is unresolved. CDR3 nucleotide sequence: TGTGCCTGGAGTAAAGCCTCGGGCAATCAGCCCCAGCATTTT. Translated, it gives CAWSKASGNQPQHF.